A selection of T cell receptor beta chains follows, all from one sample in a study of response to subunit inactivated influenza vaccine. A single record per CDR3 protein comes from TCRdb applying MiXCR to the RT-PCR reads. The table has about half a million distinct CDR3 sequences, about 25% seen once. The specimen was CD4+ T cells sorted from PBMCs, collected 5 to 6 days after vaccination. The receptor set was obtained from a man aged 50-60 years who received an inactivated influenza vaccine. The CDR3 runs from the conserved cysteine through the conserved F or W. D genes are given only for firm matches. Clone size is given for some rows only: seen once, a few or many times, or a class if the clone is expanded.

J gene	D gene	clone size	V gene	CDR3 DNA	CDR3 protein
TRBJ2-6	-	-	TRBV12-3/TRBV12-4	TGTGCCAGCAATCCGTACTCTGGGGCCAACGTCCTGACTTTC	CASNPYSGANVLTF
TRBJ1-5	TRBD1	few	TRBV5-1	TGCGCCAGCAACAATTCACCGGGACAGGAGAACAATCAGCCCCAGCATTTT	CASNNSPGQENNQPQHF
TRBJ2-3	-	-	TRBV5-1	TGCGCCAGCAGTCCCTGGGGAGTGGGCAACACAGATACGCAGTATTTT	CASSPWGVGNTDTQYF
TRBJ1-4	TRBD1	-	TRBV10-3	TGTGCCACGAGTGCGGGACAGGGATGGGAAAAACTGTTTTTT	CATSAGQGWEKLFF
TRBJ1-5	TRBD1	-	TRBV20-1	TGCAGTGCTAGAGATAACAGGGGCTTTCAGCCCCAGCATTTT	CSARDNRGFQPQHF
TRBJ1-1	-	-	TRBV10-3	TGTGCCATCGCGGGGGACACTGAAGCTTTCTTT	CAIAGDTEAFF
TRBJ1-1	-	-	TRBV20-1	TGCAGTGGTAAGGGGAGTTTGGGCACTGAAGCTTTCTTT	CSGKGSLGTEAFF
TRBJ1-1	-	-	TRBV5-6	TGTGCCAGCAGCTATCCCCGGGCTACTGAAGCTTTCTTT	CASSYPRATEAFF
TRBJ1-2	-	few	TRBV6-2/TRBV6-3	TGTGCCAGCACCCGGACAAAGGATGGCTACACCTTC	CASTRTKDGYTF
TRBJ1-5	-	few	TRBV20-1	TGCAGTGCTCAATCGGACAGATTCAATCAGCCCCAGCATTTT	CSAQSDRFNQPQHF
TRBJ2-7	TRBD2	-	TRBV5-1	TGCGCCAGCAGCTTGGCCGTGACTAGCGGGGTGATCTACGAGCAGTACTTC	CASSLAVTSGVIYEQYF
TRBJ2-5	-	few	TRBV15	TGTGCCACCAGCAGAGCGAGCTATCAAGAGACCCAGTACTTC	CATSRASYQETQYF
TRBJ2-5	TRBD2	few	TRBV7-9	TGTGCCAGCAGCATAAGACTAGCCGGCCAAGAGACCCAGTACTTC	CASSIRLAGQETQYF
TRBJ2-2	TRBD2	-	TRBV5-1	TGCGCCAGCAGCCCGCCTAGGGGCTGGCTAGCGGGCAGAAACACCGGGGAGCTGTTTTTT	CASSPPRGWLAGRNTGELFF
TRBJ1-6	-	-	TRBV20-1	TGCAGTGCTAGGCCCTGGGGGGCCTCCTATAATTCACCCCTCCACTTT	CSARPWGASYNSPLHF
TRBJ2-1	-	few	TRBV5-1	TGCGCCAGCAGCTCCCTCCCCGGGGTTGAGCAGTTCTTC	CASSSLPGVEQFF
TRBJ2-7	TRBD2	few	TRBV12-3/TRBV12-4	TGTGCCAGCAGTGGGTCTAGCGGGGGGTACGAGCAGTACTTC	CASSGSSGGYEQYF
TRBJ1-5	TRBD1	-	TRBV20-1	TGCAGTGCTACAACAGGGGGCTCTCAGCCCCAGCATTTT	CSATTGGSQPQHF
TRBJ2-1	-	few	TRBV4-3	TGCGCCAGCAGCCAAGATCTTAACAATGAGCAGTTCTTC	CASSQDLNNEQFF
TRBJ2-3	-	-	TRBV2	TGTGCCAGCAGGGACCCTAGCATGAGTACGCAGTATTTT	CASRDPSMSTQYF
TRBJ1-2	TRBD1	-	TRBV5-1	TGCGCCAGCAGCGCCGGGCCGGGACAGGGCTATGGCTACACCTTC	CASSAGPGQGYGYTF
TRBJ1-6	-	-	TRBV7-8	TGTGCCAGCAGCTTAGTTTCGCGGGCGAGCTCCTATAATTCACCCCTCCACTTT	CASSLVSRASSYNSPLHF
TRBJ2-7	TRBD2	-	TRBV11-2	TGTGCCAGCAGCTTAGGGCTAGCGGGGTTAACCTACGAGCAGTACTTC	CASSLGLAGLTYEQYF
TRBJ2-1	-	-	TRBV11-2	TGTGCCAGCAGCCGTACGGAGGGGGCTTCCTACAATGAGCAGTTCTTC	CASSRTEGASYNEQFF
TRBJ2-7	TRBD1	-	TRBV6-1	TGTGCCAGCAGCGCTGGCGGACAGGGGGAGTACGAGCAGTACTTC	CASSAGGQGEYEQYF
TRBJ1-1	TRBD1	-	TRBV20-1	TGCAGTGCTAGGGGACAGATCGGAGCTTTCTTT	CSARGQIGAFF
TRBJ2-3	TRBD2	-	TRBV11-2	TGTGCCAGCAGCCCCTACGGCGGACTAGCGACCCCGAAAAATACGCAGTATTTT	CASSPYGGLATPKNTQYF
TRBJ1-1	-	-	TRBV3-1	TGTGCCAGCAGCCAAGATGGGCGTCACACTGAAGCTTTCTTT	CASSQDGRHTEAFF
TRBJ2-5	TRBD2	few	TRBV2	TGTGCCAGCAGCCTGACTAGCGGAAAGGTGGAGACCCAGTACTTC	CASSLTSGKVETQYF
TRBJ1-1	TRBD1	few	TRBV28	TGTGCCAGCAGACCGCCCGGGACAGGCGCCCGTGAAGCTTTCTTT	CASRPPGTGAREAFF
TRBJ2-7	TRBD1	many	TRBV20-1	TGCAGTGCTAGCTCCCCTCAGGGGGCTTCCTACGAGCAGTACTTC	CSASSPQGASYEQYF
TRBJ2-3	-	few	TRBV7-9	TGTGCCAGCAAGGAGCGGGCCGCAGATACGCAGTATTTT	CASKERAADTQYF
TRBJ2-7	-	-	TRBV20-1	TGCAGTGCTAGTGGGCAGGGAGCGTACGAGCAGTACTTC	CSASGQGAYEQYF
TRBJ2-2	-	-	TRBV18	TGTGCCAGCTCACCACCCCCAGGGGTGAACACCGGGGAGCTGTTTTTT	CASSPPPGVNTGELFF
TRBJ2-1	TRBD2	-	TRBV20-1	TGCAGTGCTAGAGATTGGGCTAGCGGGAGACATGAGCAGTTCTTC	CSARDWASGRHEQFF
TRBJ2-3	-	few	TRBV2	TGTGCCAGCAGCGGGGGAAGGGGGGATACGCAGTATTTT	CASSGGRGDTQYF
TRBJ2-7	-	-	TRBV4-1	TGCGCCAGCAGCCCTTACTCAGGGAACTACGAGCAGTACTTC	CASSPYSGNYEQYF
TRBJ2-2	TRBD2	-	TRBV7-2	TGTGCCAGCAGCTTAGTAGCGGGGGCCCGCACCGGGGAGCTGTTTTTT	CASSLVAGARTGELFF
TRBJ2-1	TRBD1	-	TRBV12-3/TRBV12-4	TGTGCCAGCAGCCCTAACAGGGGGTTCCGCAATGAGCAGTTCTTC	CASSPNRGFRNEQFF
TRBJ2-7	-	many	TRBV5-1	TGCGCCAGCAGCTTCCAGGGATACGAGCAGTACTTC	CASSFQGYEQYF
TRBJ2-1	TRBD2	-	TRBV7-9	TGTGCCAGCAGCTTCGGGACTGGACTAGTATACGAGCAGTTCTTC	CASSFGTGLVYEQFF
TRBJ2-7	-	few	TRBV25-1	TGTGCCAGCAGCCTTGAGGCCGCCCGAGGGCAGTACTTC	CASSLEAARGQYF
TRBJ2-3	TRBD2	many	TRBV6-1	TGTGCCAGCAGGGAAAGCGGGAGAATTGCAGATACGCAGTATTTT	CASRESGRIADTQYF
TRBJ2-2	-	few	TRBV5-1	TGCGCCAGCAGCTTGAGGCGTGCCGGGGAGCTGTTTTTT	CASSLRRAGELFF
TRBJ1-6	TRBD1	few	TRBV12-3/TRBV12-4	TGTGCCAGCAGTATGACAGGGAGCTCCTATAATTCACCCCTCCACTTT	CASSMTGSSYNSPLHF
TRBJ2-7	TRBD2	-	TRBV3-1	TGTGCCAGCAGCCAAGAACCGGGACTAGCCGACGACGAGCAGTACTTC	CASSQEPGLADDEQYF
TRBJ2-1	-	few	TRBV11-2	TGTGCCAGCAGCCCATTTAGACAGGTCTTAGACTACAATGAGCAGTTCTTC	CASSPFRQVLDYNEQFF